This T cell receptor (beta chain) was retrieved from a study of yellow fever vaccine responses in identical twins. Findings and caveats of the study: Each twin's T cell response to the vaccine was reported to look partly convergent and partly personalized.

As to this clonotype: Its antigen is as yet unknown.

With 2 bases clipped from V and 8 bases from J, the junction kept 9 bases outside the gene matches. The CDR3 consists of 15 residues. TCRdb reprocessed the RT-PCR reads via MiXCR and lists one record per CDR3 protein. The table lists some 20,000 distinct CDR3 sequences, roughly 80% of them singletons. This material consisted of T cells from blood (PBMCs), unsorted or a sorted subset (not recorded which), taken before or after yellow fever vaccination (not recorded which). The chain recombines TRBV12-3 or TRBV12-4 with TRBJ2-1, with 7 bases matching TRBD2. This clonotype was sampled from a woman aged 18 to 35 who received the yellow fever vaccine. This chain's CDR3 is CASSLSGLVSYEQFF. The CDR3 DNA reads as TGTGCCAGCAGTTTAAGTGGACTAGTCTCTTATGAGCAGTTCTTC.